Listed here are 15 T cell receptor beta chains from one sample, sequenced in a study of identical twins. In TCRdb, the 5' RACE reads were re-called with MiXCR into one record per CDR3 protein. The table records about 240,000 distinct CDR3 sequences, 10% to 15% of them present only once. These data are also associated with another study on yellow fever vaccine responses in identical twins.

Specimen: memory (CD45RO+) T cells sorted from blood. The receptors stem from a woman under 30 in good health.

There are a few counts of this clonotype. The chain has TRBV5-1 and TRBJ2-2, with 8 nucleotides matching TRBD1. The junction had 3 bases not matched to a gene; V was cut back by 1 base and J by 4 bases. This CDR3 contains 15 residues. From germline, CDR1 is SGHRS and CDR2 YFSETQ. In nucleotides, the CDR3 is TGCGCCAGCAGCTTGACAGGGGGAATCACCGGGGAGCTGTTTTTT. The encoded protein is CASSLTGGITGELFF. The full variable domain, completed using reference TRBV5-1 and TRBJ2-2, is KAGVTQTPRYLIKTRGQQVTLSCSPISGHRSVSWYQQTPGQGLQFLFEYFSETQRNKGNFPGRFSGRQFSNSRSEMNVSTLELGDSALYLCASSLTGGITGELFFGEGSRLTVL.

This chain links TRBV3-1 with TRBJ2-5; 8 nucleotides line up with TRBD1. Trimming took 0 bases from V and 3 from J; bases not matched to a gene: 18. The CDR3 length is 20 residues. Looked up from germline, CDR1 is LGHDT and CDR2 is YNNKEL (reference sequence). DNA for the CDR3: TGTGCCAGCAGCCAAGAATTTGTTTTGGACCGGGACAGGCAAAAAGAGACCCAGTACTTC. This encodes CASSQEFVLDRDRQKETQYF.

DNA of the CDR3: TGTGCCAGCAGCGTAGATCCCGGTCGCACAGATACGCAGTATTTT. Protein sequence: CASSVDPGRTDTQYF. The chain combines TRBV9 with TRBJ2-3, with no clear D. Trimming took 0 bases from V and 1 from J, leaving 9 bases between them. Germline CDR1 and CDR2: SGDLS and YYNGEE. This CDR3 comprises 15 residues. The variable domain in full, with the rest retrieved from reference TRBV9 and TRBJ2-3, is DSGVTQTPKHLITATGQRVTLRCSPRSGDLSVYWYQQSLDQGLQFLIQYYNGEERAKGNILERFSAQQFPDLHSELNLSSLELGDSALYFCASSVDPGRTDTQYFGPGTRLTVL.

This sequence joins TRBV2 and TRBJ2-1; D gene uncertain. The CDR3 is 14 residues long. V lost 6 bases, J lost 5 bases, and 14 bases lay in between. The V gene's germline CDR1 is SNHLY and CDR2 FYNNEI. The DNA of the CDR3 is TGTGCCAGCAGCCGGACCGTCGGCAACAATGAGCAGTTCTTC. Translated, it gives CASSRTVGNNEQFF. The full variable domain, with the rest looked up from reference TRBV2 and TRBJ2-1, is EPEVTQTPSHQVTQMGQEVILRCVPISNHLYFYWYRQILGQKVEFLVSFYNNEISEKSEIFDDQFSVERPDGSNFTLKIRSTKLEDSAMYFCASSRTVGNNEQFFGPGTRLTVL.

This clonotype was picked up many times. This rearrangement joins TRBV4-1 to TRBJ2-5, with 8 bases aligning to TRBD2. V dropped 2 bases and J dropped 5; count of bases not matched to a gene: 10. The CDR3 covers 16 residues. Germline assignment: CDR1 MGHRA and CDR2 YSYEKL. The CDR3 here is CASSQRTSSGRETQYF. The DNA of the CDR3 is TGCGCCAGCAGCCAAAGGACTAGCTCAGGGCGGGAGACCCAGTACTTC.

This chain uses TRBV5-1 with TRBJ2-3; a possible D gene is TRBD1 (5 bases). V lost 3 bases and J lost 2, with 10 bases in between. The CDR3 loop spans 14 amino acids. Looked up from germline, CDR1 is SGHRS and CDR2 is YFSETQ. This chain's CDR3 is CASSSDTTTDTQYF. The DNA of the CDR3 is TGCGCCAGCAGCTCGGACACCACCACAGATACGCAGTATTTT.

This clonotype was seen a few times. The CDR3 reads CASSQPVAGKNYGYTF. The CDR3 DNA sequence: TGCGCCAGCAGCCAACCCGTCGCCGGGAAAAACTATGGCTACACCTTC. This chain joins TRBV4-1 and TRBJ1-2; D gene ambiguous. Trimming removed 2 bases from V and 2 bases from J, with 15 bases in between. The CDR3 has 16 amino acids. The germline V gene has CDR1 MGHRA and CDR2 YSYEKL.

This sequence joins TRBV6-4 and TRBJ2-2; 7 positions agree with TRBD1. Germline CDR1 is MRHNA and CDR2 is SNTAGT. The length of the CDR3 is 17 residues. With 0 bases clipped from V and 2 bases from J, the junction kept 6 bases outside the gene matches. The CDR3 loop is CASSDSSGGPNTGELFF. CDR3 sequence (DNA): TGTGCCAGCAGTGACTCGTCAGGGGGTCCCAACACCGGGGAGCTGTTTTTT.

Only a few counts were recorded for this clonotype. The V gene is TRBV12-3 or TRBV12-4, the J gene TRBJ2-7, with D hard to call. The CDR3 runs 12 residues. V lost 2 bases to trimming and J lost 6 bases, with 8 bases between them. The CDR3 loop is CASSLRWFEQYF. The CDR3 nucleotides read TGTGCCAGCAGTTTAAGATGGTTCGAGCAGTACTTC.

This sequence joins TRBV10-2 and TRBJ2-3; the D gene could be TRBD1 or TRBD2 (5 bases each). CDR1 and CDR2 from the germline V gene are WSHSY and SAAADI. CDR3 length equals 14 residues. The germline V and J ends were trimmed by 8 bases and 3 bases, with 15 bases remaining between them. The CDR3 nucleotides read TGCGCCAGCTTACTGCAGGGACCAACAGATACGCAGTATTTT. Amino acids: CASLLQGPTDTQYF.

This rearrangement joins TRBV3-1 to TRBJ2-4, with TRBD1 identical over 8 bases. Unmatched junction bases numbered 2, after V lost 3 bases and J lost 7 bases. The CDR3 runs 13 residues. The germline V gene encodes CDR1 LGHDT and CDR2 YNNKEL (reference sequence). The CDR3 coding sequence is TGTGCCAGCAGCCACGGACAGGGTAACATTCAGTACTTC. Its protein product is CASSHGQGNIQYF.

This clonotype has more than one count but fewer than ten. The chain joins TRBV10-3 to TRBJ1-3, with TRBD1 matching over 9 bases. The V segment lost 0 bases and the J segment 3 bases; nucleotides outside the gene matches: 9. This CDR3 comprises 18 residues. The germline CDR1 and CDR2 sequences are ENHRY and SYGVKD. CDR3 nucleotide sequence: TGTGCCATCAGTGAGTCGGGCACTACAGGGGGCAGTGGAAACACCATATATTTT. It encodes CAISESGTTGGSGNTIYF.

There are a few counts of this clonotype. The chain couples TRBV11-1 to TRBJ2-4; D is unclear. This CDR3 contains 14 residues. Germline assignment: CDR1 SGHAT and CDR2 FQDESV (reference sequence). Trimming took off 1 base at V and 3 bases at J, with 7 bases between the two ends. This CDR3 is CASSLVSGKNIQYF. Here the CDR3 DNA reads TGTGCCAGCAGCTTAGTTTCTGGCAAAAACATTCAGTACTTC.

This chain joins TRBV27 and TRBJ2-7; a possible D gene is TRBD1 (7 bases). From germline, CDR1 is MNHEY and CDR2 SMNVEV (reference sequence). CDR3 size: 17 residues. V shed 2 bases and J shed 2 bases, with 19 bases lying between them. The CDR3 region has the DNA TGTGCCAGCAGTTTACGCCAGGGGGGAACGGGCCCCTACGAGCAGTACTTC. Translating it yields CASSLRQGGTGPYEQYF.

This clonotype was found many times. V is TRBV20-1 and J is TRBJ1-2; perhaps TRBD1 as D (5 bases). Trimming left V 3 bases short and J 0 bases short, with 8 bases between. In germline, CDR1 is DFQATT, CDR2 SNEGSKA (reference sequence). CDR3 length: 13 amino acids. CDR3 residues: CSASDSANYGYTF. DNA for the CDR3: TGCAGTGCTAGTGACAGCGCTAACTATGGCTACACCTTC.